These 8 T cell receptor beta chains came from one sample sequenced in a study of cytomegalovirus exposure and HLA in healthy donors. Primers included in the PCR were 60 Vbeta and 13 Jbeta primers. Sequenced by immunoSEQ multiplex PCR; TCRdb stores in-frame clones only, minus some. This table has 150,000 or so clones, around three quarters appearing once. The sample consisted of PBMCs. These receptors were taken from a man aged 35 to 55 in good health and CMV-seronegative.

This clone was seen only once. This chain links TRBV29-1 with TRBJ2-1; 7 nucleotides agree with TRBD2. J gave up 8 bases and V 3 bases, and 4 bases lay outside the gene matches. The CDR3 length is 12 residues. CDR1 SQVTM and CDR2 ANQGSEA come from the germline V gene. The DNA for the CDR3 is TGCAGCGTTGACTGGGGAGGGGATGAGCAGTTCTTC. Its translation: CSVDWGGDEQFF.

The chain has TRBV18 and TRBJ2-1; 11 bases match TRBD2. Germline loops: CDR1 KGHSH, CDR2 LQKENI. The CDR3 has 15 amino acids. J was trimmed by 7 bases and V by 4 bases; bases with no gene match: 6. CDR3: CASSQTSGSSNEQFF. CDR3 sequence (DNA): TGTGCCAGCTCACAAACTAGCGGGAGTTCGAATGAGCAGTTCTTC.

As for this clone: A junction end diverges from the germline sequence, so it may reflect a read error. The rearrangement links TRBV27 to TRBJ2-6; the D gene is possibly TRBD1 (5 bases). The germline CDR1 and CDR2 sequences are MNHEY and SMNVEV (reference sequence). The CDR3 is 13 residues long. CDR3 amino acids: CASSALGANGLTF. The CDR3 nucleotides are TGTGCCAGCAGTGCCCTAGGGGCCAACGGCCTGACTTTC.

The chain recombines TRBV30 with TRBJ2-7, with D maybe TRBD1 (5 bases). Germline V gives CDR1 GTSNPN, CDR2 SVGIG (reference sequence). The CDR3 has 11 amino acids. Trimming removed 4 bases from V and 3 bases from J, with 7 bases in between. DNA of the CDR3: TGTGCCTGGATAGGGGACTACGAGCAGTACTTC. This encodes CAWIGDYEQYF.

V and J are TRBV9 and TRBJ1-4; 7 nucleotides align to TRBD1. J gave up 5 bases and V 3 bases, and 4 bases lay outside the gene matches. Germline CDR1 and CDR2: SGDLS and YYNGEE. The CDR3 has 14 residues. The CDR3 region is CASSARDSNEKLFF. The DNA for the CDR3 is TGTGCCAGCAGCGCCAGGGACAGCAATGAAAAACTGTTTTTT.

This clone appeared a few times. The chain joins TRBV10-3 to TRBJ2-7; D is perhaps TRBD2 (7 bases). CDR3 length equals 12 residues. CDR1 and CDR2 from the germline V gene are ENHRY and SYGVKD. The CDR3 DNA sequence: TGTGCTGCAGGGGCGCGGGAGTACGAGCAGTACGTC. Amino acids: CAAGAREYEQYV.

As for this clone: The junction departs from germline at one end; a sequencing error may be responsible. J is TRBJ2-4 and V is TRBV7-7; 11 bases agree with TRBD2. The CDR3 runs 18 residues. In germline, CDR1 is SSHAT, CDR2 FNYEAQ (reference sequence). CDR3 loop: CASSPRLAGRVTKNIQYF. The CDR3 nucleotides are TGTGCTAGCAGCCCAAGACTAGCGGGAAGGGTAACCAAAAACATTCAGTACTTC.

The rearrangement joins TRBV28 to TRBJ2-5; tentative D call: TRBD2 (7 bases). Trimming pared 7 bases from V and 5 bases from J, leaving 20 bases between. Germline V lookup: CDR1 MDHEN, CDR2 SYDVKM. This CDR3 contains 15 residues. CDR3 DNA: TGTGCCAGCATGTTGGCTAGCGGAGGGGGGGAGACCCAGTACTTC. This gives the protein CASMLASGGGETQYF. Variable domain in full (rest from reference TRBV28 and TRBJ2-5): DVKVTQSSRYLVKRTGEKVFLECVQDMDHENMFWYRQDPGLGLRLIYFSYDVKMKEKGDIPEGYSVSREKKERFSLILESASTNQTSMYLCASMLASGGGETQYFGPGTRLLVL.